These 32 T cell receptor beta chains originate from one sample sequenced in a study of vaccination effects on CD4 cells after COVID-19. The antigens of these receptors remain unknown. Sequencing used immunoSEQ multiplex PCR; TCRdb keeps in-frame clones, though not all of them. This sample has about 48,000 clones, with more than 65% found just once. The culture ran for approximately 10 days before CD4+ T cells were isolated. The sequenced sample was CD4+ T cells from PBMCs cultured without peptide, obtained before COVID-19 vaccination. The receptors were gathered from a human donor who received a COVID-19 vaccine.

The rearrangement uses TRBV4-1 and TRBJ2-7; D gene unclear. The CDR3 runs 14 residues. V was pared by 0 bases and J by 3 bases, with 9 bases between. Germline CDR1 is MGHRA and CDR2 is YSYEKL. The CDR3 region is CASSQDSRGYEQYF. CDR3 DNA sequence: TGCGCCAGCAGCCAAGATTCTCGCGGCTACGAGCAGTACTTC.

The gene calls are TRBV28 and TRBJ2-2; D remains ambiguous. CDR3 length equals 18 residues. The germline CDR1 and CDR2 sequences are MDHEN and SYDVKM. Trimming took 6 bases from V and 0 from J, leaving 20 bases between them. The CDR3 protein is CASSPLTLNRPNTGELFF. The CDR3 nucleotides read TGTGCCAGCAGCCCCCTCACTTTAAACCGACCGAACACCGGGGAGCTGTTTTTT.

The genes are TRBV9 and TRBJ2-3; TRBD2 agrees at 9 bases. The germline CDR1 and CDR2 sequences are SGDLS and YYNGEE. The V gene end was trimmed by 3 bases and the J gene end by 3 bases; junction bases not matched to a gene: 5. This CDR3 has 15 residues. DNA of the CDR3: TGTGCCAGCAGCGGTAGCGGGAGAAGGACAGATACGCAGTATTTT. Encoded protein: CASSGSGRRTDTQYF.

The chain combines TRBV27 with TRBJ2-1, with 11 bases identical to TRBD1. The CDR3 totals 15 residues. V shed 8 bases, J shed 2 bases, and the junction held 5 bases outside the gene matches. CDR1 MNHEY and CDR2 SMNVEV come from the germline V gene (reference sequence). CDR3 in amino acids: CASSRDRGTYNEQFF. The CDR3 DNA reads TGTGCCAGCTCCCGGGACAGGGGGACCTACAATGAGCAGTTCTTC.

This rearrangement joins TRBV28 to TRBJ1-3; D remains unclear. The V end lost 2 bases, the J end lost 0 bases, and 11 bases lay between the germline ends. The CDR3 covers 16 residues. Germline CDR1 is MDHEN and CDR2 is SYDVKM. CDR3 nucleotides: TGTGCCAGCAGTTTAGCCCTAACGAGCTCTGGAAACACCATATATTTT. Its translation is CASSLALTSSGNTIYF.

The V gene is TRBV19, the J gene TRBJ1-4; D gene unclear. Germline assignment: CDR1 LNHDA and CDR2 SQIVND (reference sequence). This CDR3 contains 14 residues. Trimming removed 3 bases from V and 5 bases from J, with 10 bases in between. CDR3 nucleotide sequence: TGTGCCAGTAGTATGGCAGGTAGAAATGAAAAACTGTTTTTT. Translation gives CASSMAGRNEKLFF.

V and J are TRBV23-1 and TRBJ2-7; D is possibly TRBD1 or TRBD2 (5 bases each). TRBV23-1 counts as an open reading frame of uncertain function. The CDR3 contains 13 residues. The V end was cut by 4 bases, the J end by 0 bases, with 7 bases between. In DNA, the CDR3 is TGCGCCAGCAGTCGGGACGACTCCTACGAGCAGTACTTC. Translated: CASSRDDSYEQYF.

The chain employs TRBV19 and TRBJ1-5; 7 bases fit TRBD1. CDR1 LNHDA and CDR2 SQIVND come from the germline V gene (reference sequence). CDR3 size: 16 residues. V lost 8 bases, J lost 1 base, and 11 bases stayed unmatched. The CDR3 nucleotides read TGTGCCAGTTCCGCCCAGGGGGGTGTGAGCAATCAGCCCCAGCATTTT. This sequence encodes CASSAQGGVSNQPQHF.

This chain links TRBV29-1 with TRBJ1-2, with D perhaps TRBD1 (6 bases). Trimming took 6 bases from V and 2 from J, leaving 13 bases between them. CDR3 length: 13 amino acids. Germline assignment: CDR1 SQVTM and CDR2 ANQGSEA. The CDR3 protein is CSVSRGPNYGYTF. The DNA for the CDR3 is TGCAGCGTCTCCAGGGGCCCGAACTATGGCTACACCTTC. The full variable domain, rest sourced from reference TRBV29-1 and TRBJ1-2, is SAVISQKPSRDICQRGTSLTIQCQVDSQVTMMFWYRQQPGQSLTLIATANQGSEATYESGFVIDKFPISRPNLTFSTLTVSNMSPEDSSIYLCSVSRGPNYGYTFGSGTRLTVV.

CDR3 region: CASRDDFGNTIYF. CDR3 nucleotide sequence: TGTGCCAGCAGGGACGACTTCGGAAACACCATATATTTT. The rearrangement joins TRBV6-5 to TRBJ1-3; D is ambiguous. V was clipped by 6 bases and J by 4 bases, with 10 bases between them. CDR3 size: 13 residues. The V gene's germline CDR1 is MNHEY and CDR2 SVGAGI.

V is TRBV28 and J is TRBJ2-7; weak D call: TRBD2 (5 bases). The CDR3 has 14 residues. Germline V gene lookup returns CDR1 MDHEN and CDR2 SYDVKM. The ends were cut back, 2 bases at V and 3 bases at J, with 11 bases in the middle. The CDR3 sequence is CASSLGLRGYEQYF. CDR3 bases: TGTGCCAGCAGTTTAGGACTCCGAGGCTACGAGCAGTACTTC.

This clone appeared a single time. This chain uses TRBV5-1 with TRBJ1-1, with D possibly TRBD1 on 5 matching bases. The CDR3 runs 15 residues. The V gene's germline CDR1 is SGHRS and CDR2 YFSETQ. With 4 bases removed from V and 1 base from J, the gap between germline ends came to 14 bases. CDR3: CASSPTGVWNTEAFF. CDR3 coding DNA: TGCGCCAGCAGCCCAACGGGGGTGTGGAACACTGAAGCTTTCTTT.

In this sample, this clone turned up a few times. This chain connects TRBV4-1 to TRBJ2-1; D not resolved. This CDR3 contains 14 residues. V shed 0 bases and J shed 2 bases, with 5 bases lying between them. Germline CDR1 reads MGHRA; CDR2 reads YSYEKL. The CDR3: CASSQDKPYNEQFF. For the CDR3, the DNA is TGCGCCAGCAGCCAAGATAAGCCCTACAATGAGCAGTTCTTC.

The rearrangement joins TRBV9 to TRBJ2-5; possibly TRBD1 or TRBD2 for D (5 bases each). This CDR3 is built from 12 residues. Deletions cut 7 bases from V and 2 bases from J, with 9 bases between. Germline CDR1 SGDLS, CDR2 YYNGEE. CDR3 loop: CASGTGQETQYF. In DNA, the CDR3 is TGTGCCAGCGGGACGGGACAAGAGACCCAGTACTTC. Full variable domain (outside the CDR3, taken from reference TRBV9 and TRBJ2-5): DSGVTQTPKHLITATGQRVTLRCSPRSGDLSVYWYQQSLDQGLQFLIQYYNGEERAKGNILERFSAQQFPDLHSELNLSSLELGDSALYFCASGTGQETQYFGPGTRLLVL.

The CDR3 region is CATQGAGEKLFF. CDR3 in DNA: TGTGCCACACAGGGGGCAGGGGAAAAACTGTTTTTT. V and J are TRBV19 and TRBJ1-4; 9 bases agree with TRBD1. The CDR3 extends over 12 amino acids. The ends lost 10 bases at V and 8 bases at J; junction bases unmatched: 5. Germline-derived CDR1 and CDR2 are LNHDA and SQIVND (reference sequence).

The rearrangement joins TRBV27 to TRBJ2-4; D unclear. This CDR3 is built from 16 residues. Germline assignment: CDR1 MNHEY and CDR2 SMNVEV (reference sequence). Trimming stripped 2 bases from V and 0 bases from J, with 11 bases between. Here the CDR3 reads CASSLTDSIAKNIQYF. CDR3 bases: TGTGCCAGCAGTTTAACCGATTCTATAGCCAAAAACATTCAGTACTTC.

V is TRBV6-2 or TRBV6-3 and J is TRBJ1-5, with 7 bases fitting TRBD1. The V gene end was trimmed by 0 bases and the J gene end by 6 bases; junction bases not matched to a gene: 2. CDR1 and CDR2 from the germline V gene are MNHEY and SVGEGT. The CDR3 extends over 14 amino acids. Here the CDR3 reads CASSYSTGSQPQHF. The CDR3 coding sequence is TGTGCCAGCAGTTACTCGACAGGGAGTCAGCCCCAGCATTTT.

V usage is TRBV28 and J usage is TRBJ1-1; tentative D call: TRBD1 (6 bases). Deletions cut 6 bases from V and 1 base from J, with 12 bases between. This CDR3 region has 14 residues. Germline loops: CDR1 MDHEN, CDR2 SYDVKM. The CDR3 protein is CASRGLQGNTEAFF. The CDR3 coding sequence is TGTGCCAGCAGGGGGCTACAGGGGAACACTGAAGCTTTCTTT.

The V call is TRBV11-2, the J call TRBJ2-3; 8 positions match TRBD2. With V trimmed by 5 bases and J by 6 bases, 7 bases remained unmatched. Germline loops: CDR1 SGHAT, CDR2 FQNNGV. The CDR3 is 14 amino acids. The CDR3 sequence: CASSVVAGRDTQYF. CDR3 nucleotide sequence: TGTGCCAGCAGCGTGGTAGCGGGAAGGGATACGCAGTATTTT.

In this sample, this clone turned up a few times. The chain has TRBV7-9 and TRBJ1-2; D is unresolved. The CDR3 contains 16 residues. Germline-derived CDR1 and CDR2 are SEHNR and FQNEAQ (reference sequence). V lost 5 bases, J lost 3 bases, and 19 bases lay in between. The CDR3 region has the DNA TGTGCCAGCAGCAAAGACCTGGGCCTTCTCGACTATGGCTACACCTTC. Amino acid sequence: CASSKDLGLLDYGYTF.

The chain couples TRBV12-3 or TRBV12-4 to TRBJ1-2; TRBD1 might be the D (6 bases). V dropped 4 bases and J dropped 8 bases, with 14 bases sitting between them. This CDR3 comprises 13 residues. The CDR3 region has the DNA TGTGCCAGCAGTTACAGGGAAAAAGGCGGCTACACCTTC. Encoded protein: CASSYREKGGYTF.

This clone was recorded once. CDR3 DNA sequence: TGTGCCAGCTCACCCGGGACAGCATATGGCTACACCTTC. Protein product: CASSPGTAYGYTF. This chain links TRBV18 with TRBJ1-2; 7 positions match TRBD1. V lost 3 bases and J lost 5; bases outside the gene matches: 3. This CDR3 contains 13 residues. CDR1 is KGHSH, CDR2 LQKENI, per germline.

Here the CDR3 DNA reads TGTGCCAGCAGCTTTTCAAGCCAGGGGCCCTACGAGCAGTACTTC. Amino acid sequence: CASSFSSQGPYEQYF. The rearrangement uses TRBV7-2 and TRBJ2-7; possible D gene TRBD1, 6 bases. Germline V lookup: CDR1 SGHTA, CDR2 FQGNSA. The V end was cut by 3 bases, the J end by 2 bases, with 14 bases between. The CDR3 runs 15 residues.

This chain joins TRBV27 and TRBJ1-2; 7 nucleotides agree with TRBD1. This CDR3 region has 13 residues. The junction had 7 bases not matched to a gene; V was cut back by 6 bases and J by 6 bases. Germline V lookup: CDR1 MNHEY, CDR2 SMNVEV (reference sequence). The CDR3 sequence is CASSYTGANGYTF. The CDR3 DNA reads as TGTGCCAGCAGCTACACAGGGGCTAATGGCTACACCTTC.

This rearrangement joins TRBV19 to TRBJ1-2; D uncertain. V gave up 5 bases and J gave up 0 bases, with 16 bases separating them. The V gene's germline CDR1 is LNHDA and CDR2 SQIVND (reference sequence). CDR3 length equals 16 residues. The CDR3 reads CASSLKTARANYGYTF. The CDR3 DNA follows: TGTGCCAGTAGTTTAAAGACGGCTCGTGCTAACTATGGCTACACCTTC.

The chain couples TRBV7-6 to TRBJ1-5, with no clear D. V lost 1 base to trimming and J lost 6 bases, with 7 bases between them. This CDR3 is built from 13 residues. Germline V gene data show CDR1 as SGHVS and CDR2 as FNYEAQ. CDR3 sequence: CASSLVGGQPQHF. The DNA for the CDR3 is TGTGCCAGCAGCTTAGTAGGCGGTCAGCCCCAGCATTTT.

This clone was seen a handful of times. V is TRBV2 and J is TRBJ1-6, with D unresolved. Trimming removed 8 bases from V and 0 bases from J, with 8 bases in between. The CDR3 has 14 residues. CDR1 is SNHLY and CDR2 is FYNNEI in the germline V gene. The CDR3 here is CASQAGSYNSPLHF. CDR3 sequence (DNA): TGTGCCAGCCAAGCAGGCTCCTATAATTCACCCCTCCACTTT.

This clone was counted a single time. The chain is built from TRBV6-5 and TRBJ2-1; 9 nucleotides line up with TRBD2. The CDR3 length is 15 residues. The V segment lost 2 bases and the J segment 8 bases; nucleotides outside the gene matches: 7. The germline V gene encodes CDR1 MNHEY and CDR2 SVGAGI. The CDR3 bases are TGTGCCAGCAGTTACCGGCGGGGGGGGAGAGATGAGCAGTTCTTC. This translates into CASSYRRGGRDEQFF.

This clone was seen only a few times. This sequence joins TRBV28 and TRBJ1-2; perhaps TRBD1 as D (6 bases). Germline CDR1 and CDR2: MDHEN and SYDVKM. The CDR3 contains 13 residues. Trimming took 8 bases from V and 5 from J, leaving 15 bases between them. In nucleotides, the CDR3 is TGTGCCAGCGGGGCAGGGGAAAGATATGGCTACACCTTC. Translated, it gives CASGAGERYGYTF.

The rearrangement joins TRBV19 to TRBJ1-2; D is uncertain. Trimming removed 8 bases from V and 4 bases from J, with 11 bases in between. The CDR3 is made up of 12 amino acids. Germline V gene sequence: CDR1 LNHDA, CDR2 SQIVND (reference sequence). CDR3 in DNA: TGTGCCAGTCGTACGGACCGCTATGGCTACACCTTC. Amino acids: CASRTDRYGYTF.

In this sample, this clone turned up once. The chain employs TRBV5-1 and TRBJ1-5; 9 positions match TRBD1. Germline lookup yields CDR1 SGHRS and CDR2 YFSETQ. There are 18 residues in the CDR3. The junction had 8 bases not matched to a gene; V was cut back by 1 base and J by 0 bases. The CDR3 coding sequence is TGCGCCAGCAGCTTGTCCCCATCGGACAGGGGTAGCAATCAGCCCCAGCATTTT. Amino acid sequence: CASSLSPSDRGSNQPQHF.

The chain uses TRBV6-5 and TRBJ1-2; D is undetermined. CDR1 and CDR2 from the germline V gene are MNHEY and SVGAGI. The V gene lost 6 bases and the J gene lost 4 bases, with 18 bases spanning the gap. The CDR3 is 15 residues long. CDR3 DNA: TGTGCCAGCAGGGCCCCGAGTAACCGCCTCTATGGCTACACCTTC. Residues: CASRAPSNRLYGYTF.